This TCR beta chain was profiled in a study of blood T cell repertoires in COVID-19. Study-level background: Researchers got acute and convalescent COVID-19 samples from the United States, Italy and Spain. PBMCs, B-cell-depleted T cells, or T cells were the source of the cDNA or gDNA that made up the material.

Germline-derived CDR1 and CDR2 are SGHNT and YYREEE (reference sequence). With 5 bases clipped from V and 3 bases from J, the junction kept 6 bases outside the gene matches. This CDR3 has 16 residues. In the study's own analysis: Nucleated cell number was recorded as an estimate derived from reference gene primer amplification. Sequencing used immunoSEQ multiplex PCR; TCRdb keeps in-frame clones, though not all of them. V, J and clone size derive from that table, while D and trimming were established from the DNA sequence. Found here are about 78,000 clones, around 91% of them singletons; the top ten hold about 1%.

The genes are TRBV5-4 and TRBJ2-2; 11 positions match TRBD2. Sequenced sample: peripheral blood. The clonotype was recovered from a woman aged 50 to 60 in a cohort sampled during active COVID-19. The DNA of the CDR3 is TGTGCCAGCAGACCCGGGACTAGCGGACACACCGGGGAGCTGTTTTTT. Protein sequence: CASRPGTSGHTGELFF.